What follows is one TCR beta chain and its context. The CDR3 spans 17 residues. Germline loops: CDR1 SGHTS, CDR2 YDEGEE. The V gene lost 4 bases and the J gene lost 1 base, with 20 bases spanning the gap. TCRdb's table, derived via immunoSEQ multiplex PCR, lists solely in-frame clones and lacks some. The sample shows some 110,000 clones, around 76% of them seen only once. The data originate from a study of T cell responses to AZD1222 COVID-19 vaccine. Study at large: Whether given at about 4 or about 12 weeks, second doses were pooled.

The TCR sequence derives from an adult in good health. Sequenced material: peripheral blood, taken on day 0 of AZD1222 vaccination. The genes are TRBV5-8 and TRBJ1-1, with a tentative D call TRBD1 (5 bases). CDR3 sequence reads: CASSPGGTGRKNTEAFF. The DNA for the CDR3 is TGTGCCAGCAGCCCCGGGGGTACAGGACGGAAGAACACTGAAGCTTTCTTT. Together with reference TRBV5-8 and TRBJ1-1, the CDR3 gives the full variable domain: EAGVTQSPTHLIKTRGQQATLRCSPISGHTSVYWYQQALGLGLQFLLWYDEGEERNRGNFPPRFSGRQFPNYSSELNVNALELEDSALYLCASSPGGTGRKNTEAFFGQGTRLTVV.